This T cell receptor (beta chain) derives from a study of T cell responses to AZD1222 COVID-19 vaccine listed by TCRdb under 2021. A note on the overall study: A total of 240 or so trial participants underwent TCR sequencing, of whom more than 200 had received two doses of AZD1222 and 26 had received two doses of the MenACWY control vaccine. Trial participants were enrolled into age subgroups of 18-55, 56-69 and 70-plus years, which contained approximately 150, 28 and 58 TCR-sequenced participants, respectively.

The CDR3 measures 12 amino acids from cysteine to phenylalanine. Of the read, only the CDR3 DNA is kept; its 36 bases are in frame from base 1. Per the germline V gene, SGHVS is the CDR1 and FQNEAQ is the CDR2. V is shortened by 5 bases, J by 4 bases, and the region joining them spans 8 bases. Study-wide findings and limitations: Only five to seven AZD1222 recipients were SARS-CoV-2 seropositive at baseline, limiting conclusions about previously exposed vaccinees. CD4 TCRs associated with the vaccine covered the entire spike protein, and the dominant responses were in regions 160-218 and 743-854. Reportedly, almost half of the unique spike-specific TCRs recognized epitopes lying outside the regions that are mutated in the B.1.351 and B.1.1.7 variants. Because no day 14 peak-response samples were available, repertoires were characterized only after the peak T cell response. Participants were mostly white British and included more females than males, and it was suggested by the authors that clonal diversity may have been underestimated. In the small 56-69-year group, the increase in depth fell short of significance, most likely because of low power. Spike-specific TCR breadth and depth rose significantly after two AZD1222 doses compared with day 0 and with MenACWY recipients.

The CDR3 regions of human TCRbeta chains were subjected to immunosequencing. In the original analysis: TCRs in the repertoires were compared against a reference library of SARS-CoV-2-specific TCRs that had been generated with the MIRA antigen-specificity platform. Breadth was defined as the fraction of unique TCRs that were SARS-CoV-2-associated. Depth was defined as the fraction of total T cells that were SARS-CoV-2-associated. Using the MIRA data, each spike-specific TCR was assigned both to the spike region to which the TCR was reactive and to a CD4 or CD8 class. Log10-transformed breadth and depth values were compared by one-way ANOVA with Sidak's multiple comparisons tests. Entries here come from immuneACCESS through TCRdb and include only in-frame sequences with V and J called. Some clones fail to appear in such tables; in the studies checked, an unresolved V gene covers under half of the shortfall, and the cause of the remainder is unknown. V and J calls and clone size are given by that table; D and trimming were obtained from the DNA. The sample data list tens of thousands of clones, and less than 90% of these were observed just once. The biggest ten clones account for 6% to 7.5% of the sample.

Note on this clone: Its antigen target is currently unknown. No qualities accompany the bases; no much larger clone lies one base away.

Read against the paper, the sample's time point label means: about 28 days (+/-7) after the second vaccine dose. AZD1222 recipients whose second dose came at about 4 weeks and those whose second dose came at about 12 weeks were combined into one group, since spike-specific TCR depth and breadth did not differ between the two schedules. The vaccinee samples were drawn from two UK trials, COV001 and COV002, one of which was a single-blind randomized controlled phase 2/3 trial testing AZD1222 (ChAdOx1 nCoV-19) in healthy adults. For TCRbeta chain sequencing, PBMC samples from trial participants were taken at day 0 and at day 28 after the second dose.

This sequence uses TRBV7-8 and TRBJ2-5, with the identity of the D gene unclear. The sequences come from peripheral blood, collected 28 days after the second AZD1222 dose. The TCR originated in an adult who received the AZD1222 COVID-19 vaccine. CDR3 loop: CASSVMGETQYF. The bases read TGTGCCAGCAGCGTCATGGGAGAGACCCAGTACTTC.